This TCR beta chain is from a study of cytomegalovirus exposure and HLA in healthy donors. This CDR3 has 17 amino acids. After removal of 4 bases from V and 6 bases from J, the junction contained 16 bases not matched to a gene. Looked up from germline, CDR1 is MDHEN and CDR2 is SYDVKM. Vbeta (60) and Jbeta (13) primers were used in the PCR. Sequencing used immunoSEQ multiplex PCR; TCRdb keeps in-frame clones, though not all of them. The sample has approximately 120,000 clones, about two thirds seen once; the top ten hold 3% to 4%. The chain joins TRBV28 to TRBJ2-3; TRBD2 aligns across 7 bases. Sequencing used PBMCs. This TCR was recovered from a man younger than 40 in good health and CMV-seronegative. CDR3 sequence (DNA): TGTGCCAGCAGTTCAACCCGGGACTACCTGTTTTGGGATACGCAGTATTTT. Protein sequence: CASSSTRDYLFWDTQYF.